The clone carrying this TCR beta chain was recorded once. The sample belongs to a study of blood T cell repertoires in COVID-19. Libraries were prepared by immunoSEQ multiplex PCR; TCRdb keeps only in-frame clonotypes and omits some of them. The data hold hundreds of thousands of clones, with roughly 84% observed a single time. Sequenced material: PBMCs or T cells enriched from blood (not recorded which). This sequence was found in a woman aged 40-49 years who had recovered from COVID-19.

This chain's CDR3 is CASSYSRGNTGELFF. CDR3 in DNA: TGTGCCAGCAGTTACTCACGGGGAAACACCGGGGAGCTGTTTTTT. The chain recombines TRBV6-6 with TRBJ2-2; D may be TRBD2 (5 bases). Trimming took off 0 bases at V and 2 bases at J, with 7 bases between the two ends. The CDR3 has 15 residues. The germline CDR1 and CDR2 sequences are MNHNY and SVGAGI (reference sequence).